A selection of T cell receptor beta chains follows, all from one sample in a study of spatial heterogeneity in lung cancer. TCRdb used MiXCR to reprocess the 5' RACE reads, holding one entry per CDR3 protein. Found here are 4,000 or so distinct CDR3 sequences, 9.4% of them singletons; the top ten hold 28%. Sequencing was performed on lung tumor tissue, taken at surgery. The receptors derive from a male donor with early-stage non-small cell lung cancer. Both conserved end residues are part of each CDR3. A D gene is named only where the DNA matches it firmly. Only some rows state a clone size, as once, few, many or a class for expanded clones.

d_call	clone_size	v_call	j_call	cdr3_nt	cdr3_aa
.	many	TRBV5-1	TRBJ2-4	TGCGCCAGCAGCTTGGCCGACTTCGTGGGAGACATTCAGTACTTC	CASSLADFVGDIQYF
.	medium-sized	TRBV29-1	TRBJ2-1	TGCAGCGTTGAAGAAGGGGGGATTTACAATGAGCAGTTCTTC	CSVEEGGIYNEQFF
.	medium-sized	TRBV4-3	TRBJ2-3	TGCGCCAGCAGCCAAGGACGGGACGTGAACACAGATACGCAGTATTTT	CASSQGRDVNTDTQYF
.	medium-sized	TRBV9	TRBJ2-7	TGTGCCAGCAGCGTAGATCGGGAGCTGAACGAGCAGTACTTC	CASSVDRELNEQYF
TRBD2	medium-sized	TRBV27	TRBJ2-2	TGTGCCAGCACCATGCGGGAGGGCACCGGGGAGCTGTTTTTT	CASTMREGTGELFF
TRBD2	few	TRBV24-1	TRBJ2-1	TGTGCCACCTCCACCGCGGGAGGGATTAACAATGAGCAGTTCTTC	CATSTAGGINNEQFF
.	.	TRBV30	TRBJ2-1	TGTGCCTGGAGTTACAGTAATTACAATGAGCAGTTCTTC	CAWSYSNYNEQFF
TRBD2	hyperexpanded	TRBV20-1	TRBJ2-1	TGCAGTGCTTCCCGGGCTAGCGGGAGCTCCTACAATGAGCAGTTCTTC	CSASRASGSSYNEQFF
.	medium-sized	TRBV7-2	TRBJ2-5	TGTGCCAGCAGCTTAGTAGCGGAAGAGACCCAGTACTTC	CASSLVAEETQYF
TRBD2	many	TRBV19	TRBJ2-7	TGTGCCAGTAGTATTAGGGCAGCGGGGGGCCAGACCTACGAGCAGTACTTC	CASSIRAAGGQTYEQYF
.	few	TRBV20-1	TRBJ2-3	TGCAGTGCTAGCGGGACGGAACACACAGATACGCAGTATTTT	CSASGTEHTDTQYF
.	medium-sized	TRBV20-1	TRBJ2-5	TGCAGTGCCACTCTGGACTTCCAAGAGACCCAGTACTTC	CSATLDFQETQYF
.	medium-sized	TRBV10-2	TRBJ2-3	TGCGCCAGCAGCGGGGGAGCGAGGGGAGCAGATACGCAGTATTTT	CASSGGARGADTQYF
.	many	TRBV7-2	TRBJ2-2	TGTGCCAGCAGCGCGACTAACACCGGGGAGCTGTTTTTT	CASSATNTGELFF
.	many	TRBV30	TRBJ1-5	TGTGCCTGGAGTGTACAGGTCAATCAGCCCCAGCATTTT	CAWSVQVNQPQHF
.	many	TRBV20-1	TRBJ2-7	TGCAGTGCTAGCCTCGCAAGACTAGTTGGAAACGAGCAGTACTTC	CSASLARLVGNEQYF
.	medium-sized	TRBV28	TRBJ1-2	TGTGCCAGCAGGGAGGAACGGCGGACCTATGGCTACACCTTC	CASREERRTYGYTF
TRBD2	few	TRBV27	TRBJ2-3	TGTGCCAGCAGTCCGTCGGGACTAGCGGGAGCCGGCACAGATACGCAGTATTTT	CASSPSGLAGAGTDTQYF
TRBD2	many	TRBV5-1	TRBJ2-3	TGCGCCAGCAGCTTGGCTCTCAGCGGGGGGGCAGATAGCACAGATACGCAGTATTTT	CASSLALSGGADSTDTQYF
.	many	TRBV5-1	TRBJ1-1	TGCGCCAGCAGCTTGGGGAGGGAGAGCACTGAAGCTTTCTTT	CASSLGRESTEAFF
.	few	TRBV6-6	TRBJ2-7	TGTGCCAGCAGTTACCCCCAGGAATACGAGCAGTACTTC	CASSYPQEYEQYF
.	many	TRBV6-1	TRBJ1-4	TGTGCCAGCATCACTAATGGGGGATTCGGTGAAAAACTGTTTTTT	CASITNGGFGEKLFF
.	.	TRBV7-9	TRBJ1-5	TGTGCCAGCAGCTTACGGAGGGAACAGCCCCAGCATTTT	CASSLRREQPQHF
TRBD2	many	TRBV18	TRBJ2-2	TGTGCCAGCTCACCACTCGGGGGACTACCGAACACCGGGGAGCTGTTTTTT	CASSPLGGLPNTGELFF